The entry that follows covers one T cell receptor (beta chain) sequence. This sample stems from a study of cytomegalovirus exposure and HLA in healthy donors. The V end was cut by 2 bases, the J end by 8 bases, with 13 bases between. This CDR3 has 14 amino acids. Germline CDR1 MDHEN, CDR2 SYDVKM. The study ran its PCR with 60 Vbeta and 13 Jbeta primers. Sequenced by immunoSEQ multiplex PCR; TCRdb stores in-frame clones only, minus some. The sample has over 150,000 clones; 65% to 75% are singletons. Sequenced input: PBMCs. The sequence was obtained from a man between 25 and 39 years old in good health and CMV-seronegative. The J gene is TRBJ1-5, the V gene TRBV28; the D is unclear. DNA for the CDR3: TGTGCCAGCAGTTTAGGCGGATCCATCAAGCCCCAGCATTTT. The encoded protein is CASSLGGSIKPQHF.